The rows below give T cell receptor beta chains drawn from one sample of a study of molecular identifiers for immune sequencing clone quantification. One entry per CDR3 protein results from TCRdb running MiXCR on the PCR reads. The sample includes 460,000 or so distinct CDR3 sequences, about 21% of them seen just once. Sequencing input: naive CD8+ T cells from blood, with Jurkat cell RNA spiked in. These receptors were obtained from a human donor in good health. Some libraries in this study had Jurkat cell RNA spiked in. Each CDR3 is given without its conserved first and last residue. Each record gives: V gene, clone size, CDR3 protein. Some rows have no size entry. The others give once, few or many, or a class for an expanded clone.

>TRBV7-3|-
ASSTGRQTGELF
>TRBV30|few
AWSVRPGWYGYT
>TRBV27|few
ASSSGLAANEQF
>TRBV4-2|many
ASAGFFEPKNIQY
>TRBV7-9|many
ASSFPIETQY
>TRBV7-9|-
ASSLPAGVQETQY
>TRBV27|-
ASRADNSYEQY
>TRBV19|few
ASSHGHHALNTEAF
>TRBV30|-
AWEGGGGGRETQY
>TRBV10-1|-
ASSPGTPTGELF
>TRBV28|-
ASSSNRAEARQPQH
>TRBV20-1|-
SADPLYGIQETQY
>TRBV6-5|many
ASEAGGRETQY
>TRBV12-3/TRBV12-4|-
ASSSSGPTQAQH
>TRBV19|many
ASNYGDRSNQPQH
>TRBV13|-
ASKTATNEKLF
>TRBV30|many
ACRGLETGELF
>TRBV7-9|many
ASSFQGTSEDTQY
>TRBV19|many
ASITGTSGGPPGTQY
>TRBV20-1|-
RPSRDADYEQY
>TRBV7-6|few
ASSLARSEAF
>TRBV3-1|few
ASSQDSQGGSPLH
>TRBV5-1|many
ASSDRRQETQY
>TRBV11-2|many
ASSPGTPGRDTQY
>TRBV30|few
AYSDGIGTDTQY
>TRBV28|many
ASSPQGALNTEAF
>TRBV7-2|many
ASSLDAATDTQY
>TRBV7-9|-
ASSFGGSLLEAF
>TRBV27|-
ASRTYDIPYEQY
>TRBV6-5|few
ASSVRDRSYNSPLH
>TRBV19|few
ASESGKGPGELF
>TRBV4-1|many
ASSHTGAANTGELF
>TRBV4-1|many
ASSQALTVIADTQY
>TRBV6-5|many
ASSYLEGTDTQY
>TRBV5-1|-
ASSLASGPGLGRYEQY
>TRBV19|few
ASSPYFGGPQETQY
>TRBV5-6|many
ASSRPEIRLSVGANVLT
>TRBV6-2/TRBV6-3|many
ASSYDGMSTDTQY
>TRBV4-3|-
ASSQEVLAGLYNEQF
>TRBV5-5|-
ASSSTGTIYGELF
>TRBV7-6|few
ASSPTKGLEETQY
>TRBV27|few
ASRLSRGDEQY